This T cell receptor beta chain derives from a study of OX40 agonist ivuxolimab in advanced cancers. It was autoimmune disease history or systemic immunosuppression that excluded patients. Concerning this clone itself: Its target is unknown.

Study observations and caveats: Clonal expansion among partial responders at 0.1-3.0 mg/kg ranked near the lowest. There were, on average, more expanded clones in CD8+ T cells than in CD4+.

CDR1 and CDR2 (germline): SGHVS, FNYEAQ. The CDR3 is 17 residues long. Trimming removed 4 bases at V and 4 bases at J, with 20 bases between. TCRdb's copy holds only in-frame clones and misses some; the assay was immunoSEQ multiplex PCR. The sample lists roughly 64,000 clones, roughly 80% occurring once. The V and J genes are TRBV7-6 and TRBJ1-5, with a weak D call TRBD1 (5 bases). This sequence originates from an adult with an advanced solid tumor such as melanoma, head and neck, liver or kidney cancer. The sample consisted of CD4+ or CD8+ T cells sorted from blood, taken in a trial of the OX40 agonist ivuxolimab. The CDR3 region has the DNA TGTGCCAGCAGCTCATGGCCATCCGGGACCTATAATCAGCCCCAGCATTTT. Residues: CASSSWPSGTYNQPQHF.